This T cell receptor beta chain was recorded in a study of T cells in Graves' hyperthyroidism and ophthalmopathy. Per germline, CDR1 SGHVS and CDR2 FQNEAQ. The CDR3 contains 14 residues. The ends lost 6 bases at V and 4 bases at J; junction bases unmatched: 5. The table lists this clonotype with many counts. RNA transcripts gave rise to amplified TCR beta CDR3 regions. The study used the HTBI primer set for a first-round RT-PCR of the TCR CDR3. Each CDR3 protein gets one entry after TCRdb re-called the multiplex PCR reads with MiXCR. The top ten hold over 35% of the sample, which has approximately 400,000 distinct CDR3 sequences, around 18% seen once. PBMCs were collected from an approximately 9 ml volume of fresh peripheral blood.

The chain joins TRBV7-8 to TRBJ1-1, with TRBD1 identical over 10 bases. The sequencing sample was made of blood. The receptor was derived from a man in his late teens or twenties with Graves' ophthalmopathy. For the CDR3, the DNA is TGTGCCAGCAGACCGACAGGGGGCACCACTGAAGCTTTCTTT. Protein product: CASRPTGGTTEAFF.